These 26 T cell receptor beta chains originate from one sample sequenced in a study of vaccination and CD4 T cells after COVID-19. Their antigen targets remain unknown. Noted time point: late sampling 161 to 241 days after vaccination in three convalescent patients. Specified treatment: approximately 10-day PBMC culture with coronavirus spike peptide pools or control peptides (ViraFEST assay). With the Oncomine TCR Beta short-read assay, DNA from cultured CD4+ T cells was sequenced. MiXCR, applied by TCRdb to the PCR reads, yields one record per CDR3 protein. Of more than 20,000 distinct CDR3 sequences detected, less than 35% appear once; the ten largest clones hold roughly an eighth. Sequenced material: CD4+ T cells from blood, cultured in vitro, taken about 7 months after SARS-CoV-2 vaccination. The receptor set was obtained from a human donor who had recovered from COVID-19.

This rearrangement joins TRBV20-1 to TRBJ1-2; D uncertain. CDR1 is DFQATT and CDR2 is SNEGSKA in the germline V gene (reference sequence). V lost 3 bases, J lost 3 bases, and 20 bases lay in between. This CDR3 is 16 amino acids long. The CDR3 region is CSASRIGRRRDYGYTF. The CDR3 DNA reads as TGCAGTGCTAGTCGGATCGGAAGACGCAGAGACTATGGCTACACCTTC.

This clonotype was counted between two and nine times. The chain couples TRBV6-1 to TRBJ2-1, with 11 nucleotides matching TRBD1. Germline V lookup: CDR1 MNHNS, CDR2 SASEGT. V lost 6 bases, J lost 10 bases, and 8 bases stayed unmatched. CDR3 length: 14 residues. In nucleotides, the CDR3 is TGTGCCAGCAGGACCGGGACAGGGGGGATGGAGCAGTTCTTC. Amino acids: CASRTGTGGMEQFF.

The CDR3 nucleotides are TGTGCCAGCAGTTCCGAACCGACTAAGACGGGCGGGGAGCTGTTTTTT. This translates into CASSSEPTKTGGELFF. V is TRBV6-5 and J is TRBJ2-2; D is perhaps TRBD2 (5 bases). The CDR3 sequence is 16 residues long. The ends were cut back, 4 bases at V and 7 bases at J, with 19 bases in the middle. Germline V gives CDR1 MNHEY, CDR2 SVGAGI.

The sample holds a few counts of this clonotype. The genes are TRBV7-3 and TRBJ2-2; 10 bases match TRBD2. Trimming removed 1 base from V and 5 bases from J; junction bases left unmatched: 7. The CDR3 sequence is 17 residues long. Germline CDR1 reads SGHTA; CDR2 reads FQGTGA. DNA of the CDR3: TGTGCCAGCAGCTTAAGGTGGAGCGGGAGGGATACCGGGGAGCTGTTTTTT. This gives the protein CASSLRWSGRDTGELFF.

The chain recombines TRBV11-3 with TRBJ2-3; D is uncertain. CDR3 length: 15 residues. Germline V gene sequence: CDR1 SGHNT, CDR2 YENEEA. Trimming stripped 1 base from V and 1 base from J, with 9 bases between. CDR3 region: CASSLVLRRTDTQYF. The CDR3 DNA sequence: TGTGCCAGCAGCTTAGTCTTGCGCCGCACAGATACGCAGTATTTT. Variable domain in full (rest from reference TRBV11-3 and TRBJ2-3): EAGVVQSPRYKIIEKKQPVAFWCNPISGHNTLYWYLQNLGQGPELLIRYENEEAVDDSQLPKDRFSAERLKGVDSTLKIQPAELGDSAVYLCASSLVLRRTDTQYFGPGTRLTVL.

Here the CDR3 DNA reads TGTGCCAGCAGCTTATCCGGGGGACTGTTTAATGAGCAGTTCTTC. Translation: CASSLSGGLFNEQFF. The V gene is TRBV7-2, the J gene TRBJ2-1; D possibly corresponds to TRBD2 (6 bases). CDR3 size: 15 residues. Germline assignment: CDR1 SGHTA and CDR2 FQGNSA. Trimming pared 2 bases from V and 7 bases from J, leaving 15 bases between.

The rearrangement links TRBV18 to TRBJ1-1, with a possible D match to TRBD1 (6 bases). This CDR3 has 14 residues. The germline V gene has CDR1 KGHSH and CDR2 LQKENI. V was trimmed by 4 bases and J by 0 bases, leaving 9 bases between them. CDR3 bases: TGTGCCAGCTCACGTGGGGGCATGAACACTGAAGCTTTCTTT. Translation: CASSRGGMNTEAFF.

The CDR3 DNA is TGTGCCAGCAGTTTACTTGGGTCACCCCTCCACTTT. Protein product: CASSLLGSPLHF. This chain connects TRBV12-3 or TRBV12-4 to TRBJ1-6, with D unresolved. V lost 2 bases to trimming and J lost 10 bases, with 6 bases between them. This CDR3 spans 12 amino acids.

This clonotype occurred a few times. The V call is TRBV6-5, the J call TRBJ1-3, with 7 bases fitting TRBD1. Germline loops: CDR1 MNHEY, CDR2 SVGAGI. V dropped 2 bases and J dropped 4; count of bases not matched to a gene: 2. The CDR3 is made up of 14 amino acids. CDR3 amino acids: CASSYRDSGNTIYF. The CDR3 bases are TGTGCCAGCAGTTACAGGGACAGCGGAAACACCATATATTTT.

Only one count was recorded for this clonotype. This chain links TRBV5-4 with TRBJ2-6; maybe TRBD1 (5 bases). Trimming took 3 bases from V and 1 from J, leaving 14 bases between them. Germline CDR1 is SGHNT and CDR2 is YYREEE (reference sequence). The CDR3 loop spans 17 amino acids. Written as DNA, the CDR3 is TGTGCCAGCAGCTCAGGCGTGGGGCGGTCTGGGGCCAACGTCCTGACTTTC. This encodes CASSSGVGRSGANVLTF.

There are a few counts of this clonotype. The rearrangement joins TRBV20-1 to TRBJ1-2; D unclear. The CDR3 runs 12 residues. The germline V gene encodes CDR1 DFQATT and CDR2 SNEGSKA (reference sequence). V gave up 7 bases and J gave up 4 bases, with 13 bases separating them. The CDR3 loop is CSVEGYGYGYTF. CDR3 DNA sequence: TGCAGTGTAGAGGGATACGGCTATGGCTACACCTTC.

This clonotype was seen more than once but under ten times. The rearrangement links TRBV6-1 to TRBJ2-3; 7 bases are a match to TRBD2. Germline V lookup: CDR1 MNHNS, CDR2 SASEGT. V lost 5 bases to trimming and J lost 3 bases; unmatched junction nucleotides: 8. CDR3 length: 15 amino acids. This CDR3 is CASSPGGSLTDTQYF. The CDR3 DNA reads TGTGCCAGCAGTCCCGGGGGGAGTTTAACAGATACGCAGTATTTT.

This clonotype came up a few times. CDR3 protein: CASSSLEYGEQFF. Here the CDR3 DNA reads TGTGCCAGCAGTTCCTTAGAGTATGGTGAGCAGTTCTTC. The chain has TRBV6-2 or TRBV6-3 and TRBJ2-1; D not resolved. Germline CDR1 and CDR2: MNHEY and SVGEGT. V was cut by 4 bases and J by 9 bases, with 13 bases left in between. This CDR3 is 13 amino acids long.

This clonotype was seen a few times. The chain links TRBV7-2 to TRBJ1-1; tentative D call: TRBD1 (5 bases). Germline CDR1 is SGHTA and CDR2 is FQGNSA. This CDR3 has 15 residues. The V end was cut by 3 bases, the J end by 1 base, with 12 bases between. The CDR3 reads CASSFAGLGNTEAFF. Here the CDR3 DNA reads TGTGCCAGCAGCTTCGCAGGGCTTGGGAACACTGAAGCTTTCTTT.

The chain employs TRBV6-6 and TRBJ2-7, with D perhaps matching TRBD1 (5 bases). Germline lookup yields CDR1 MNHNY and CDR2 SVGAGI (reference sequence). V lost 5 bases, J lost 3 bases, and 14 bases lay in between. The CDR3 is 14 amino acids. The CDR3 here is CASSGALERYEQYF. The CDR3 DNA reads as TGTGCCAGCAGTGGGGCCCTGGAACGCTACGAGCAGTACTTC.

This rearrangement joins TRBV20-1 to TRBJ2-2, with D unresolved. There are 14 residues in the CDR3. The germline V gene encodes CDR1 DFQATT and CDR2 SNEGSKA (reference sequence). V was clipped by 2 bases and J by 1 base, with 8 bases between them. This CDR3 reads CSARKHGNTGELFF. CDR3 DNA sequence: TGCAGTGCTAGAAAGCACGGGAACACCGGGGAGCTGTTTTTT.

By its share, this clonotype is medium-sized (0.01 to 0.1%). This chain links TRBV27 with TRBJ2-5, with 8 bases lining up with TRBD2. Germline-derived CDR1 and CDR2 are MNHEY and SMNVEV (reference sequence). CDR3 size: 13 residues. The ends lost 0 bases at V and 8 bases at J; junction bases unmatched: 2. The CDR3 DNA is TGTGCCAGCAGTTTATCGCGGGGGGTTACCCAGTACTTC. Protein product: CASSLSRGVTQYF.

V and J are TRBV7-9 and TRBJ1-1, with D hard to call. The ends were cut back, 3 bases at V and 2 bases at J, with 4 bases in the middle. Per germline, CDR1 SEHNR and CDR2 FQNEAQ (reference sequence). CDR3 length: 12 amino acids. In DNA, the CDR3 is TGTGCCAGCAGCTTTGATAACACTGAAGCTTTCTTT. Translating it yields CASSFDNTEAFF.

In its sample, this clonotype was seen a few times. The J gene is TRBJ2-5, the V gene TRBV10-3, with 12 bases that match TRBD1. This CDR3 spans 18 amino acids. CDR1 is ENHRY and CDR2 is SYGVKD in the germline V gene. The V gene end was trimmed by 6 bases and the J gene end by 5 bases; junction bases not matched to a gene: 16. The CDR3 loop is CAISTPPGTGGLMETQYF. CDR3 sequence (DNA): TGTGCCATCAGCACTCCACCCGGGACAGGGGGCTTGATGGAGACCCAGTACTTC.

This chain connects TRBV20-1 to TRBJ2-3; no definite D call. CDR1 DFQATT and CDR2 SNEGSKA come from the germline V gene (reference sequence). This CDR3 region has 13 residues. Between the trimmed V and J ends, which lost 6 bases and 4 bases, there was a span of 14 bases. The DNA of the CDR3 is TGCAGTGCCGCCGCGCCTGGCCCAGATACGCAGTATTTT. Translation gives CSAAAPGPDTQYF.

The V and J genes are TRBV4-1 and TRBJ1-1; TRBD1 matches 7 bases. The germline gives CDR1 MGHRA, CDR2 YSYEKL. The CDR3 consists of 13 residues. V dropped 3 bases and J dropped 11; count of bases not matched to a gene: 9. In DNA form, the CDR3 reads TGCGCCAGCAGCCATCCAGCAGGGGGAGGCGCTTTCTTT. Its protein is CASSHPAGGGAFF.

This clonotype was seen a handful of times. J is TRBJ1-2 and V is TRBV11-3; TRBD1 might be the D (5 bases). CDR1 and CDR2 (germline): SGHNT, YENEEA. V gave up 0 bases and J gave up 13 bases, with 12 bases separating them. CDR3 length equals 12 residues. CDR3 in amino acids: CASSLERHQGTF. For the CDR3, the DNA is TGTGCCAGCAGCTTAGAAAGACATCAGGGCACCTTC.

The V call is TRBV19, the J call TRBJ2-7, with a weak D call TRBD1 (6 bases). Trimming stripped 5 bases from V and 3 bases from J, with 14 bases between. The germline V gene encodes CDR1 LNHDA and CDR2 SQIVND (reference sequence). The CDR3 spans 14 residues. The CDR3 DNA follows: TGTGCCAGTAGTCCGACCCCGGACAGCTACGAGCAGTACTTC. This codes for CASSPTPDSYEQYF.

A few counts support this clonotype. The CDR3 coding sequence is TGCGCCAGCAGTGATCGAGAAATCTACGAGCAGTACTTC. It is translated as CASSDREIYEQYF. The rearrangement joins TRBV10-2 to TRBJ2-7, with D hard to call. CDR1 and CDR2 from the germline V gene are WSHSY and SAAADI. CDR3 length equals 13 residues. The V end lost 3 bases, the J end lost 3 bases, and 9 bases lay between the germline ends.

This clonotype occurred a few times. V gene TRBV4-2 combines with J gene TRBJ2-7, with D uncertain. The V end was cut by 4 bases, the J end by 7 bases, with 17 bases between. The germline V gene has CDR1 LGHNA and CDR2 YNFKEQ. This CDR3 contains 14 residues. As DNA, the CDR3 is TGTGCCAGCAGCCCCGCGTGGCGGTTTGGGGAGCAGTACTTC. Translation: CASSPAWRFGEQYF.

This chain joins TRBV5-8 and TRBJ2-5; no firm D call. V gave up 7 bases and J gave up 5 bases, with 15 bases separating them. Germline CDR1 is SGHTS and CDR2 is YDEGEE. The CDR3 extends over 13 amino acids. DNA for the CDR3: TGTGCCAGCTGGTCCTTCCTCAGGGAGACCCAGTACTTC. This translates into CASWSFLRETQYF.